What follows describes a single T cell receptor (beta chain). cDNA prepared by RNA extraction and subsequent reverse transcription served as the template for sequencing. TCRdb's copy holds only in-frame clones and misses some; the assay was immunoSEQ multiplex PCR. This table holds over 250,000 clones, about 62% found once. Specified treatment: oral pan-JAK inhibitor, 5-10 mg twice daily. The entry originates in a study of CD8+ T cells in alopecia areata. Looked up from germline, CDR1 is SGHRS and CDR2 is YFSETQ. The CDR3 runs 14 residues. V shed 2 bases and J shed 1 base, with 10 bases lying between them.

This clonotype was sampled from a human donor with alopecia areata. The rearrangement links TRBV5-1 to TRBJ2-7, with unresolved D. The sample was CD4+ T cells sorted from blood, taken around week 53, from a patient treated with tofacitinib. The DNA of the CDR3 is TGCGCCAGCAGCTTAGGACGGACGTCCTACGAGCAGTACTTC. It yields the protein CASSLGRTSYEQYF. Full variable domain (rest looked up from reference TRBV5-1 and TRBJ2-7): KAGVTQTPRYLIKTRGQQVTLSCSPISGHRSVSWYQQTPGQGLQFLFEYFSETQRNKGNFPGRFSGRQFSNSRSEMNVSTLELGDSALYLCASSLGRTSYEQYFGPGTRLTVT.